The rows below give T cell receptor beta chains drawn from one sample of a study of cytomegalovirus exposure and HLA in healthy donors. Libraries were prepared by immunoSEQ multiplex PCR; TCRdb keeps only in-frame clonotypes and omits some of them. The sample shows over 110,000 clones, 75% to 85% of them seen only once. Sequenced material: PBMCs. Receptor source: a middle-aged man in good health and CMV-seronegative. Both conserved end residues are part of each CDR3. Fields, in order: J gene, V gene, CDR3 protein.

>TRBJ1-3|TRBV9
CASSVTQGALGNTIYF
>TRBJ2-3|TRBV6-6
CASSPRGGGAADTQYF
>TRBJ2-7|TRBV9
CASSPGPEVYEQYF
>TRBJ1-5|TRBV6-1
CASRMDLNQPQHF
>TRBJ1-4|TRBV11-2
CASSPRTGVNEKLFF
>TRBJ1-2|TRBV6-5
CASRPTGRYYGYTF
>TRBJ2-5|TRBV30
CAWSTRETQYF
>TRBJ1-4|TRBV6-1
CASVQNNEKLFF
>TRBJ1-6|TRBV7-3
CASSLTTGGNSPLHF
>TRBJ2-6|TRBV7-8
CASSGTGVSSGANVLTF
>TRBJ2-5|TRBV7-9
CASSLGTQQRETQYF
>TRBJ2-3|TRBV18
CASSFGQGITDTQYF
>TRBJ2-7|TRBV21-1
CASTSYSGGSSYEQYF
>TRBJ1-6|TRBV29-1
CSAGTGGSNSPLHF
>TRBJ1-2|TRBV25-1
CASPRTTGDYGYTF
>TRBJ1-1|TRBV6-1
CASSEWRETEAFF
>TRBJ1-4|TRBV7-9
CASSSGGPTNEKLFF
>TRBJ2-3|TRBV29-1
CSVSQPGQEDTQYF
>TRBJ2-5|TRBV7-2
CASSSQLAGGQETQYF
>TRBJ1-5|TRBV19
CASSIAPPGQPQHF
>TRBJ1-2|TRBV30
CAWDHTGNYGYTF
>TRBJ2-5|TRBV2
CASSYRDQETQYF
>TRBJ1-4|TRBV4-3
CASSQGTGGEKLFF
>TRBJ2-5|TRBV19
CASSGPAPGGETQYF
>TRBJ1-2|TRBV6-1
CASRNSGDNYGYTF
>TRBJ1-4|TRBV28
CASSPPGSTNEKLFF
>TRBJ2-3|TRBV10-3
CAISDRGWADTQYF
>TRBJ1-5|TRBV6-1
CASSVDGRGSQPQHF
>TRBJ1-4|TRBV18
CASSPGQGNEKLFF
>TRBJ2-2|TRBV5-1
CASSPEGSRGTGELFF
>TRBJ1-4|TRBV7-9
CASSLEHRWGEKLFF
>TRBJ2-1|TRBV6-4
CASSPEGLAGGNEQFF
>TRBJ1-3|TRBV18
CASSGAGGNTIYF
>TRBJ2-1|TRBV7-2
CASSRLAGGRNEQFF
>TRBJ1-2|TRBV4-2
CASSQEAVAGGNGYTF
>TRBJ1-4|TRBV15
CATSGYGRTATNEKLFF
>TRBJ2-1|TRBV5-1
CASSSGGISYNEQFF
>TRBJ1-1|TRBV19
CASSISRVVGAEAFF
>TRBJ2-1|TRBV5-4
CASSVPAGPYNEQFF
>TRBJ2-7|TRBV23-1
CASKLRGWEQYF
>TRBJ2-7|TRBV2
CASRTNGGATYEQYF
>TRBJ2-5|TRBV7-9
CASSSGLLEFRRTQYF
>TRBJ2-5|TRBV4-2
CASSQTDREETQYF
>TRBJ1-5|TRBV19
CASRGLTQPQHF
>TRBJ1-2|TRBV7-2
CASSLLTGGRDGYTF
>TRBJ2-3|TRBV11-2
CASSDPLLATDTQYF
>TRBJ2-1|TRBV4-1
CASSRGLAGGLQFF
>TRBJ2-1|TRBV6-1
CASSRQGELYNEQFF
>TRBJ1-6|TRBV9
CASSSGPGNSPLHF
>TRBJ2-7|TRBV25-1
CASSGHYGQYF
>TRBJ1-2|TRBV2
CASSGTGLADYGYTF
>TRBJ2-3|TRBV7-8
CASSLGVAGGADTQYF
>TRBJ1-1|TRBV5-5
CASSHTGPRSHTEAFF